This T cell receptor beta chain was recorded in a study of T cell repertoires in cytomegalovirus infection. Trimming left V 4 bases short and J 5 bases short, with 12 bases between. In germline, CDR1 is MGHRA, CDR2 YSYEKL. This CDR3 is 14 amino acids long. Concerning this clonotype: No antigen is known for it.

Via MiXCR, TCRdb re-called the reads, giving one row per CDR3 protein. The sample yields about 400,000 distinct CDR3 sequences, approximately 18% seen once. Study outcomes and limitations: In two of eight donors, the top clonotype was HLA-C-restricted CMV-specific.

The TCR originated in a human donor in good health (CMV status not recorded). Some clones in this sample may be carry-over from other donors' samples. Sample: PBMCs. The V and J genes are TRBV4-1 and TRBJ2-1, with a weak D call TRBD2 (8 bases). The CDR3 sequence: CASSPGGGNNEQFF. CDR3 nucleotides: TGCGCCAGCAGCCCGGGAGGGGGCAACAATGAGCAGTTCTTC.